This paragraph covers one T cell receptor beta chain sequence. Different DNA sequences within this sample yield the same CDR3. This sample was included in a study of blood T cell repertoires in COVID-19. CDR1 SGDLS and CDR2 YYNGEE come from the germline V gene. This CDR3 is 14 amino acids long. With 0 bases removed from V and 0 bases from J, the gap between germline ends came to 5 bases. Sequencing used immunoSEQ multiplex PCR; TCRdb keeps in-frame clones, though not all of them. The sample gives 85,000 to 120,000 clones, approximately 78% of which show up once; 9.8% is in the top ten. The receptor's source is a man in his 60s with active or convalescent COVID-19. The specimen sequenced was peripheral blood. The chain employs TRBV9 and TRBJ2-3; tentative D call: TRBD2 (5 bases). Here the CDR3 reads CASSVGGSTDTQYF. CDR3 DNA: TGTGCCAGCAGCGTAGGCGGGAGCACAGATACGCAGTATTTT.